These 19 T cell receptor beta chains share one sample of origin, sequenced in a study of Ad26.COV2.S vaccination and SARS-CoV-2 variants. The treatment is: some 20 received Ad26.COV2.S at low or high dose, single or two shots; 5 received placebo; per-sample allocation not given. Collection of the samples took place on day 63 after the first injection of vaccine or placebo. The repertoire was sequenced with immunoSEQ multiplex PCR; TCRdb's copy has only in-frame clones and lacks some. The table records under 550,000 clones, around 89% of them present only once. The sequencing used peripheral blood, collected in a trial of Ad26.COV2.S vaccine versus placebo. The source is a person aged 18 to 59 who received the Ad26.COV2.S COVID-19 vaccine or a placebo.

The gene calls are TRBV27 and TRBJ1-5; no reliable D call. The V and J ends lost 2 bases and 5 bases respectively, with 13 bases between them. The length of the CDR3 is 15 residues. From germline, CDR1 is MNHEY and CDR2 SMNVEV (reference sequence). The CDR3 DNA follows: TGTGCCAGCAGTTTACTGGCAATTGGACATCAGCCCCAGCATTTT. It specifies CASSLLAIGHQPQHF.

This chain connects TRBV7-2 to TRBJ2-6; possibly TRBD1 for D (5 bases). This CDR3 is 17 amino acids long. The germline gives CDR1 SGHTA, CDR2 FQGNSA. V lost 2 bases and J 0 bases, leaving 11 bases between the germline ends. The CDR3 protein is CASSLPQGSSGANVLTF. CDR3 DNA sequence: TGTGCCAGCAGCTTACCCCAGGGAAGCTCTGGGGCCAACGTCCTGACTTTC.

The V and J genes are TRBV5-8 and TRBJ1-4, with a weak D call TRBD1 (6 bases). The CDR3 has 17 residues. The V end lost 1 base, the J end lost 3 bases, and 16 bases lay between the germline ends. Germline CDR1 is SGHTS and CDR2 is YDEGEE. The CDR3 nucleotides are TGTGCCAGCAGCTTGCCTGCTACAGGGTGGGCTAATGAAAAACTGTTTTTT. Protein product: CASSLPATGWANEKLFF.

V usage is TRBV4-3 and J usage is TRBJ2-5, with D perhaps TRBD1 (6 bases). Trimming removed 1 base at V and 5 bases at J, with 11 bases between. Germline CDR1 and CDR2: LGHNA and YSLEER. The CDR3 covers 14 residues. The CDR3 region has the DNA TGCGCCAGCAGCCAAGGGTTACAGGGTGAGACCCAGTACTTC. Translated, it gives CASSQGLQGETQYF.

The sample holds a few counts of this clone. V gene TRBV7-6 combines with J gene TRBJ2-5; possible D gene TRBD1, 6 bases. V was trimmed by 1 base and J by 1 base, leaving 16 bases between them. The length of the CDR3 is 17 residues. Germline values: CDR1 SGHVS, CDR2 FNYEAQ. CDR3 in DNA: TGTGCCAGCAGCTTAGACCACCCGAGGGGGACCCAAGAGACCCAGTACTTC. Its translation is CASSLDHPRGTQETQYF.

This chain links TRBV28 with TRBJ2-7; the D gene is possibly TRBD2 (6 bases). Germline CDR1 is MDHEN and CDR2 is SYDVKM. V was clipped by 5 bases and J by 5 bases, with 19 bases between them. The CDR3 runs 15 residues. CDR3: CASSGTDLSFHEQYF. The CDR3 DNA is TGTGCCAGCAGTGGGACTGACTTAAGCTTCCACGAGCAGTACTTC.

This chain links TRBV6-2 or TRBV6-3 with TRBJ2-2; tentatively, D is TRBD1 (6 bases). The CDR3 is 14 amino acids. Germline V gene sequence: CDR1 MNHEY, CDR2 SVGEGT. Trimming stripped 0 bases from V and 6 bases from J, with 8 bases between. Here the CDR3 reads CASSYSRQAGELFF. The CDR3 nucleotides read TGTGCCAGCAGTTACTCCAGACAGGCCGGGGAGCTGTTTTTT.

The V and J genes are TRBV7-8 and TRBJ2-7; D might be TRBD2 (5 bases). From germline, CDR1 is SGHVS and CDR2 FQNEAQ. This CDR3 spans 16 amino acids. Trimming stripped 0 bases from V and 2 bases from J, with 14 bases between. The CDR3 loop is CASSLARRPGAYEQYF. The DNA of the CDR3 is TGTGCCAGCAGCTTAGCGCGGAGACCCGGGGCCTACGAGCAGTACTTC.

This chain links TRBV5-6 with TRBJ1-4; 10 bases agree with TRBD1. Germline V gene lookup returns CDR1 SGHDT and CDR2 YYEEEE. This CDR3 contains 17 residues. J lost 4 bases, V lost 4 bases, and 10 bases had no gene match. The CDR3 here is CASSRWTGGGINEKLFF. The CDR3 DNA reads as TGTGCCAGCAGCCGGTGGACAGGGGGAGGGATTAATGAAAAACTGTTTTTT.

The chain uses TRBV3-1 (or the pseudogene TRBV3-2) and TRBJ1-2; TRBD1 might be the D (5 bases). This CDR3 contains 15 residues. The V end was cut by 0 bases, the J end by 8 bases, with 16 bases between. CDR1 and CDR2 from the germline V gene are LGHDT and YNNKEL (reference sequence). This CDR3 reads CASSQDTGGGEGYTF. Written as DNA, the CDR3 is TGTGCCAGCAGCCAAGATACCGGCGGAGGGGAGGGCTACACCTTC.

This clone was recorded only once. The chain has TRBV4-2 and TRBJ1-2; D may be TRBD1 (6 bases). There are 14 residues in the CDR3. Deletions cut 3 bases from V and 6 bases from J, with 14 bases between. Germline CDR1 LGHNA, CDR2 YNFKEQ. This chain's CDR3 is CASSQLLGADGYTF. The CDR3 DNA is TGTGCCAGCAGCCAGTTGCTGGGGGCTGATGGCTACACCTTC.

The genes are TRBV7-9 and TRBJ2-7, with D perhaps assigned TRBD1 or TRBD2 (5 bases each). The length of the CDR3 is 13 residues. CDR1 and CDR2 (germline): SEHNR, FQNEAQ (reference sequence). V lost 4 bases, J lost 3 bases, and 10 bases lay in between. The CDR3: CASSSGPGYEQYF. CDR3 DNA: TGTGCCAGCAGCTCGGGACCGGGCTACGAGCAGTACTTC.

The chain combines TRBV6-6 with TRBJ1-1; tentatively, D is TRBD1 (6 bases). Germline V lookup: CDR1 MNHNY, CDR2 SVGAGI (reference sequence). V lost 7 bases and J 0 bases, leaving 15 bases between the germline ends. This CDR3 region has 15 residues. CDR3 sequence reads: CASTTRTGMNTEAFF. CDR3 coding DNA: TGTGCCAGCACCACACGAACAGGGATGAACACTGAAGCTTTCTTT.

The J gene is TRBJ2-6, the V gene TRBV7-8; 9 bases fit TRBD1. V lost 1 base and J lost 0; bases outside the gene matches: 1. Germline V gives CDR1 SGHVS, CDR2 FQNEAQ. CDR3 length: 17 residues. CDR3 sequence reads: CASSLVGQGSGANVLTF. The DNA for the CDR3 is TGTGCCAGCAGCTTAGTGGGACAGGGCTCTGGGGCCAACGTCCTGACTTTC.

The chain recombines TRBV7-9 with TRBJ1-2, with D possibly being TRBD1 (5 bases). The V end was cut by 1 base, the J end by 3 bases, with 9 bases between. Germline CDR1 reads SEHNR; CDR2 reads FQNEAQ (reference sequence). The CDR3 extends over 14 amino acids. The CDR3 spells CASSLGGAYYGYTF. The CDR3 DNA follows: TGTGCCAGCAGCTTAGGTGGGGCCTACTATGGCTACACCTTC. Variable domain in full (rest from reference TRBV7-9 and TRBJ1-2): DTGVSQNPRHKITKRGQNVTFRCDPISEHNRLYWYRQTLGQGPEFLTYFQNEAQLEKSRLLSDRFSAERPKGSFSTLEIQRTEQGDSAMYLCASSLGGAYYGYTFGSGTRLTVV.

J is TRBJ2-3 and V is TRBV28, with a weak D call TRBD1 (5 bases). Trimming shortened V by 3 bases and J by 8 bases, and 12 bases separated the two germline ends. Germline V gene sequence: CDR1 MDHEN, CDR2 SYDVKM. The CDR3 covers 13 residues. The CDR3 loop is CASSFIGAPTQYF. The CDR3 DNA reads as TGTGCCAGCAGTTTTATAGGGGCACCTACGCAGTATTTT.

The rearrangement joins TRBV5-4 to TRBJ2-7, with no clear D. The germline V and J ends were trimmed by 0 bases and 5 bases, with 6 bases remaining between them. Germline-derived CDR1 and CDR2 are SGHNT and YYREEE (reference sequence). The CDR3 is 12 amino acids. The CDR3 reads CASSLGWDEQYF. The CDR3 DNA sequence: TGTGCCAGCAGCTTGGGATGGGACGAGCAGTACTTC.

This chain joins TRBV30 and TRBJ2-7; a weak D match, TRBD1 (6 bases). The CDR3 contains 14 residues. V was cut by 5 bases and J by 0 bases, with 14 bases left in between. CDR1 is GTSNPN and CDR2 is SVGIG in the germline V gene (reference sequence). CDR3 residues: CAWGQSPISYEQYF. CDR3 coding DNA: TGTGCCTGGGGACAGAGTCCTATCTCCTACGAGCAGTACTTC.

This sequence joins TRBV5-1 and TRBJ2-1; a possible D gene is TRBD1 (5 bases). Trimming cost V 4 bases and J 9 bases, with 14 bases left between them. The CDR3 contains 13 residues. Germline V gene sequence: CDR1 SGHRS, CDR2 YFSETQ. The CDR3 here is CASSLTTVGEQFF. As DNA, the CDR3 is TGCGCCAGCAGCCTTACGACAGTCGGTGAGCAGTTCTTC.